Listed below are T cell receptor beta chains from one sample, sequenced in a study of glioma-infiltrating T cells. TCRdb independently ran MiXCR on the multiplex PCR reads; one entry per CDR3 protein. The data hold 150,000 to 200,000 distinct CDR3 sequences, with 30% to 40% observed a single time. Sequenced sample: glioma tissue, nonneoplastic brain tissue, or PBMCs (not recorded which). The receptors derive from a human donor with low-grade glioma or glioblastoma, undergoing nonglioma brain surgery, or in good health (not recorded which). The CDR3 runs from the conserved cysteine through the conserved F or W. A D gene is named only where the DNA matches it firmly. A row's size may be missing; if present it is once, few, many or a size class.

v_gene	j_gene	abundance	d_gene	CDR3aa
TRBV3-1	TRBJ1-5	many	.	CASSQDSGSNQPQHF
TRBV12-3/TRBV12-4	TRBJ1-2	many	TRBD1	CASRGGSYGYTF
TRBV29-1	TRBJ2-5	many	TRBD1	CSVATGGETQYF
TRBV3-1	TRBJ2-1	few	TRBD2	CASSQDRRTRNEQFF
TRBV6-2/TRBV6-3	TRBJ1-1	many	.	CASTRANTEAFF
TRBV2	TRBJ2-5	many	TRBD2	CATTPRLAGGQETQYF
TRBV28	TRBJ1-1	many	.	CASSLGGAMNTEAFF
TRBV29-1	TRBJ2-1	few	TRBD2	CSVVLAGESLFF
TRBV7-8	.	once	.	CASSPLESYEQFF
TRBV7-9	TRBJ2-1	.	.	CASSLRLGSYNEQFF
TRBV10-3	TRBJ2-7	few	.	CAISEYKFRALHEQYF
TRBV28	TRBJ1-1	many	.	CASHGAFNTEAFF
TRBV4-2	TRBJ2-1	.	.	CASGQVGTLDNEQLF
TRBV9	TRBJ2-1	few	TRBD1	CASSLRTGFYNEQFF
TRBV6-1	TRBJ2-7	.	TRBD1	CASTTGQGDVTYEQYF
TRBV7-9	TRBJ1-5	once	.	CASNPGQLDQPQHF
TRBV19	TRBJ2-2	few	.	CASLQDYTGELFF
TRBV20-1	TRBJ2-7	.	TRBD2	CSARAAGVYEQYF
TRBV5-4	TRBJ1-2	many	.	CASSFRAGEGYTF